This paragraph reports one T cell receptor beta chain. Its target is not known. MiXCR, run by TCRdb on the 5' RACE reads, gives a single entry per CDR3 protein. The sample lists some 840,000 distinct CDR3 sequences, approximately 12% occurring once. The CDR3 consists of 15 residues. The J segment lost 4 bases and the V segment lost 3 bases, leaving 7 bases of the junction unmatched. Germline-derived CDR1 and CDR2 are DFQATT and SNEGSKA (reference sequence). This sample was taken from a study of CD8 T cells in ankylosing spondylitis. Findings and limits, study-wide: Reported data indicate significant enrichment of disease-linked clones within matched ankylosing spondylitis synovial fluid. Clones that were linked to disease were CD8+ and were relatively rare in peripheral blood. Roughly eight highly homologous variants made up a TCR beta motif that seemed to typify ankylosing spondylitis blood.

Sequenced: blood, either unsorted or a sorted T cell fraction (not recorded which). The gene calls are TRBV20-1 and TRBJ2-7; 12 bases match TRBD1. This sequence originates from a male donor with ankylosing spondylitis. CDR3 loop: CSASFPGQGAYEQYF. CDR3 sequence (DNA): TGCAGTGCTAGTTTCCCGGGACAGGGGGCTTACGAGCAGTACTTC.